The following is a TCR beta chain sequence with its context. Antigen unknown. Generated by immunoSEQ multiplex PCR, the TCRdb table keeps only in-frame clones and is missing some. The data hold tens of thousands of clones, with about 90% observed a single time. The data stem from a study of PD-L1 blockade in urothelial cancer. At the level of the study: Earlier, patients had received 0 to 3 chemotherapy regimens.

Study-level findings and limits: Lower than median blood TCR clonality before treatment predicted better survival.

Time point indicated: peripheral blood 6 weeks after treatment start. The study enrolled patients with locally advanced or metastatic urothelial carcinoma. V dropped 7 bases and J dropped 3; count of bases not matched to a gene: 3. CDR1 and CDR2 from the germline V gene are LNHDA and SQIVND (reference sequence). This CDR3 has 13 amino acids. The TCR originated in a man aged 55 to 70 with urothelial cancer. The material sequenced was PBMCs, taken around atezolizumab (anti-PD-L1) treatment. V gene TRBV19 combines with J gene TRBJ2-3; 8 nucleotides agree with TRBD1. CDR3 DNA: TGTGCCAGTAACCAGGGGGCGACAGATACGCAGTATTTT. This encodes CASNQGATDTQYF.